This T cell receptor beta chain derives from a study of T cell responses to AZD1222 COVID-19 vaccine (dated by TCRdb to 2020 to 2023). Some background on the complete study: Because spike-specific TCR depth and breadth did not differ between the two schedules, AZD1222 recipients who got a second dose at roughly 4 weeks were pooled with those who got a second dose at roughly 12 weeks. TCR sequencing covered roughly 230 trial participants: approximately 200 given two doses of AZD1222 and about 26 given two doses of MenACWY control vaccine. Trial participants were enrolled into age subgroups of 18-55, 56-69 and 70-plus years, which contained approximately 150, 30 and 60 TCR-sequenced participants, respectively. The full study reports these points: Participants were mostly white British, with more females than males. The authors suggested clonal diversity may have been underestimated. Conclusions about previously exposed vaccinees are limited, since just five or six AZD1222 recipients were seropositive for SARS-CoV-2 at baseline. The whole spike protein was spanned by vaccine-associated CD4 TCRs, and dominant responses were seen in regions 160-218 and 743-854. In the small 56-69-year group, the increase in depth fell short of significance, most likely because of low power. A significant rise in spike-specific TCR breadth and depth was observed after two AZD1222 doses relative to day 0 and relative to MenACWY recipients. Epitopes outside the regions mutated in the B.1.351 and B.1.1.7 variants were reportedly recognized by nearly half of the unique spike-specific TCRs. Because no day 14 peak-response samples were available, the repertoires could be characterized only after the peak T cell response.

Concerning this clone itself: Its antigen has not been determined. There are no base qualities to consult, and no much larger clone falls within one base.

Clipping removes 1 base from V and 8 bases from J, with 9 as the unmatched junction base count. Based on the germline V gene (reference sequence), the CDR1 and CDR2 sequences are SGHNT and YYREEE. The CDR3, cysteine through phenylalanine, is 15 amino acids long. The sequence is cut down to CDR3 DNA, 45 bases in frame from base 1. The sample's time point, from its label and the paper: baseline before first vaccination. The vaccinee samples were drawn from two UK trials, COV001 and COV002, one of which was a single-blind randomized controlled phase 2/3 trial testing AZD1222 (ChAdOx1 nCoV-19) in healthy adults. Trial participant PBMC samples were collected at day 0 and day 28 after the second dose for TCRbeta chain sequencing. The CDR3 regions of human TCRbeta chains were subjected to immunosequencing. For the original study's pipeline: Repertoire TCRs were matched against a reference library of SARS-CoV-2-specific TCRs generated with the MIRA antigen-specificity platform. Breadth was defined as the fraction of unique TCRs that were SARS-CoV-2-associated, and depth was defined as the fraction of total T cells that were SARS-CoV-2-associated. Using the MIRA data, every spike-specific TCR was mapped to the spike region that the TCR reacted to and assigned to either a CD4 or a CD8 class. Log10-transformed breadth and depth values were compared by one-way ANOVA with Sidak's multiple comparisons tests. TCRdb's version of the immuneACCESS table is confined to in-frame rearrangements and falls short of the full clone set. An unresolved V gene accounts for under half of the shortfall where checked; the remainder is of unknown origin. V and J calls and clone size are those listed in that table; D and trimming were worked out from the DNA. The sample table records over 150,000 clones; around 89% of these occur just once. The biggest ten clones account for 3% to 3.5% of the sample.

The receptor's source is an adult in good health. The specimen comprised peripheral blood, sampled on day 0 of AZD1222 vaccination. The chain links TRBV5-4 with TRBJ1-2, and TRBD1 aligns with 9 junction nucleotides. The bases read TGTGCCAGCAGCTTGACGGGACAGGGCGGTGGCGGCTACACCTTC. Its product reads: CASSLTGQGGGGYTF. Reference TRBV5-4 and TRBJ1-2 proteins supply the regions before and after the CDR3; the full variable domain is: ETGVTQSPTHLIKTRGQQVTLRCSSQSGHNTVSWYQQALGQGPQFIFQYYREEENGRGNFPPRFSGLQFPNYSSELNVNALELDDSALYLCASSLTGQGGGGYTFGSGTRLTVV.